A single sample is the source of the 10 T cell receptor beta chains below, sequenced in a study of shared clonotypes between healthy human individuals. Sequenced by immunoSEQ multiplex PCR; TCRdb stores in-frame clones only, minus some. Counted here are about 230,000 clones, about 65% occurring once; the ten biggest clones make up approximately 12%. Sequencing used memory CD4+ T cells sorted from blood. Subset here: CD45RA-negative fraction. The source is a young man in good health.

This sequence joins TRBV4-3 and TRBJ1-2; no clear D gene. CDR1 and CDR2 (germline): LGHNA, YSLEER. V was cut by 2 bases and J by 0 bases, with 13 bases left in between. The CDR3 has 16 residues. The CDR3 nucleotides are TGCGCCAGCAGCCAATCTAAAACGGGAGCTAACTATGGCTACACCTTC. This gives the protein CASSQSKTGANYGYTF.

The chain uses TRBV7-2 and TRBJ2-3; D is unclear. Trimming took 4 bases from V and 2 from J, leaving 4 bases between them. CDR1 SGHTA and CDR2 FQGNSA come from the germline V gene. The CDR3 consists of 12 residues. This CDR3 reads CASSSPTDTQYF. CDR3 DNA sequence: TGTGCCAGCAGCTCTCCCACAGATACGCAGTATTTT.

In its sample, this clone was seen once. The CDR3 sequence is CASRQIPGGAGELFF. The CDR3 DNA sequence: TGTGCCAGTAGACAAATCCCAGGGGGCGCCGGGGAGCTGTTTTTT. This chain joins TRBV19 and TRBJ2-2, with 8 bases aligning to TRBD1. This CDR3 has 15 amino acids. The germline V gene has CDR1 LNHDA and CDR2 SQIVND (reference sequence). After removal of 6 bases from V and 6 bases from J, the junction contained 9 bases not matched to a gene.

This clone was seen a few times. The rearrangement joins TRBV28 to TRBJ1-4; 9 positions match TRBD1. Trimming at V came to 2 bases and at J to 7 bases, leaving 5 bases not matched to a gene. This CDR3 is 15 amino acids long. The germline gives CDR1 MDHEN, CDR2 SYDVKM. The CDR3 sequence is CASSLPGTGSEKLFF. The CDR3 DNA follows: TGTGCCAGCAGTTTACCCGGGACAGGGAGTGAAAAACTGTTTTTT. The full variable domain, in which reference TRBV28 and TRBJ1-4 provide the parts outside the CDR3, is DVKVTQSSRYLVKRTGEKVFLECVQDMDHENMFWYRQDPGLGLRLIYFSYDVKMKEKGDIPEGYSVSREKKERFSLILESASTNQTSMYLCASSLPGTGSEKLFFGSGTQLSVL.

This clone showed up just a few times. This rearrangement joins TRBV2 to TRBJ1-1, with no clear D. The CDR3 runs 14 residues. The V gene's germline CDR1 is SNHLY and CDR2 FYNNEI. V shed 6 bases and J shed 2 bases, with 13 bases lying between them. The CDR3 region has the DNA TGTGCCAGCAGAGTAGACGGGCGAAACACTGAAGCTTTCTTT. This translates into CASRVDGRNTEAFF.

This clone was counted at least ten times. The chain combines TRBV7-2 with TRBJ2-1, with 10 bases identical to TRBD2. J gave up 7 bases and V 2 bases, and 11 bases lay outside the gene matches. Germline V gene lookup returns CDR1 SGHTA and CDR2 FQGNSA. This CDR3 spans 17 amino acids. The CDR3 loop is CASSLPIFSGRRNEQFF. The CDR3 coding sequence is TGTGCCAGCAGCTTACCAATCTTTAGCGGGAGGCGGAATGAGCAGTTCTTC.

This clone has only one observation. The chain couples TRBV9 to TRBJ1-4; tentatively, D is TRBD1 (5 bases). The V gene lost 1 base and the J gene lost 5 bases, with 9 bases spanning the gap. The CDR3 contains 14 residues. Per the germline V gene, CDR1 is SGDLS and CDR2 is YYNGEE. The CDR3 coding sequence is TGTGCCAGCAGCGTAAATGGGGGAAATGAAAAACTGTTTTTT. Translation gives CASSVNGGNEKLFF.

CDR3 loop: CASSAGLAIEQYF. The CDR3 DNA is TGTGCCAGCAGCGCGGGACTAGCTATCGAGCAGTACTTC. This chain joins TRBV5-4 and TRBJ2-7; 9 positions agree with TRBD2. Germline trimming cut 4 bases from V and 6 bases from J; bases unmatched to any gene: 5. Germline V gives CDR1 SGHNT, CDR2 YYREEE (reference sequence). The CDR3 length is 13 residues.

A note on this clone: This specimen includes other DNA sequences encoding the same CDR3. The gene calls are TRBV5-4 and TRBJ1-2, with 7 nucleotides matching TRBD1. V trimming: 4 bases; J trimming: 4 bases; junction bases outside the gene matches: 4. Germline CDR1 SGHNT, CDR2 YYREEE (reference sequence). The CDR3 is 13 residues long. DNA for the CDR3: TGTGCCAGCAGCCCGGGACAGACCTATGGCTACACCTTC. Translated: CASSPGQTYGYTF.

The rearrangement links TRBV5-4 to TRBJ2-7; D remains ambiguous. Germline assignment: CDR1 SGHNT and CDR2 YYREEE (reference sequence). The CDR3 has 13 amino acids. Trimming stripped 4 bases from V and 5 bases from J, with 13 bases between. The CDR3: CASSTPNLDEQYF. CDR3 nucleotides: TGTGCCAGCAGCACTCCGAACCTTGACGAGCAGTACTTC.